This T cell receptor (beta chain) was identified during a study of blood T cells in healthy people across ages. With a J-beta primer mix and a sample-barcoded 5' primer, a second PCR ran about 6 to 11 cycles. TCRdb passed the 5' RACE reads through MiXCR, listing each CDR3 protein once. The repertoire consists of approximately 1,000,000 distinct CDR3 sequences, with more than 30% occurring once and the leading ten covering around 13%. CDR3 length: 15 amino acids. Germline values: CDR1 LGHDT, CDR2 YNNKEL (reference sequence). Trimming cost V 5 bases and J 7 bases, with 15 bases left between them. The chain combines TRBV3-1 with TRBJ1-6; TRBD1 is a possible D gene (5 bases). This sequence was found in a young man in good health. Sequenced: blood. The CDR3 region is CASSARDRRNSPLHF. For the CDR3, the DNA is TGTGCCAGCAGCGCCAGGGACCGGCGGAATTCACCCCTCCACTTT.